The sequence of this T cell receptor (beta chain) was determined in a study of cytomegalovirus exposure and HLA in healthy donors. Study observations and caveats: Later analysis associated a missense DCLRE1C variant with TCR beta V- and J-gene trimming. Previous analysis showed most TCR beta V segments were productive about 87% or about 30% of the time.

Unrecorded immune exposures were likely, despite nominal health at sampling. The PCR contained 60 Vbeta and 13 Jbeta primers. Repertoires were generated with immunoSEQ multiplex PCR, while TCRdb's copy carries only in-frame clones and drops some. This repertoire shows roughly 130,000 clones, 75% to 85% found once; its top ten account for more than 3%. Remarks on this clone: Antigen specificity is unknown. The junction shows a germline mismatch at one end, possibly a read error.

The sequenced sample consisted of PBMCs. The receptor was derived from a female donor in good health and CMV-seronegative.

The CDR3 loop reads CASSPGLLAGGNEQYF. The CDR3 DNA follows: TGTGCTAGCAGCCCGGGCTTGTTAGCGGGAGGAAACGAGCAGTACTTC. The chain combines TRBV7-7 with TRBJ2-7, with TRBD2 identical over 10 bases. Per germline, CDR1 SSHAT and CDR2 FNYEAQ (reference sequence). CDR3 length equals 16 residues. The complete variable domain, with remaining parts taken from reference TRBV7-7 and TRBJ2-7, reads GAGVSQSPRYKVTKRGQDVTLRCDPISSHATLYWYQQALGQGPEFLTYFNYEAQPDKSGLPSDRFSAERPEGSISTLTIQRTEQRDSAMYRCASSPGLLAGGNEQYFGPGTRLTVT.